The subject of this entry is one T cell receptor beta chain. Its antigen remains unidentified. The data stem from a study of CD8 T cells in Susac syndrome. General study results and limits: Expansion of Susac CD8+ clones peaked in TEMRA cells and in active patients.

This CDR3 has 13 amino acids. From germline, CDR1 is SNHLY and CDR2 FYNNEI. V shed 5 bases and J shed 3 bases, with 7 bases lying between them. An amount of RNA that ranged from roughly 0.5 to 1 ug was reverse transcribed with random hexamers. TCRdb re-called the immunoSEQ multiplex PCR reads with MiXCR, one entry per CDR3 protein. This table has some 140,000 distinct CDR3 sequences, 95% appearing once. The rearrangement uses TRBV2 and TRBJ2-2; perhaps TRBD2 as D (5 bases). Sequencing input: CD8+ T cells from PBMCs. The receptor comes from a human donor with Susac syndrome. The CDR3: CASSSGDTGELFF. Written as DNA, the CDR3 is TGTGCCAGCAGTTCCGGGGACACCGGGGAGCTGTTTTTT.